This TCR beta chain was documented in a study of T cell responses to AZD1222 COVID-19 vaccine. Germline values: CDR1 MDHEN, CDR2 SYDVKM. Trimming took off 6 bases at V and 1 base at J, with 12 bases between the two ends. The CDR3 runs to 14 residues. A word on this clone: Its antigen is not identified.

Here immunoSEQ multiplex PCR was the method, and the copy in TCRdb shows in-frame clones only, minus some. The sample yields 200,000 or so clones, 90% seen once. Study-level results: Reports say nearly half of spike-specific TCRs go after unmutated variant regions. Sampling that yielded the repertoires occurred only after the peak T cell response. Spike regions recognized by vaccine-associated CD4 TCRs spanned the protein, led by 160-218 and 743-854.

The chain uses TRBV28 and TRBJ1-1; the D is unclear. This sequence originates from an adult in good health. Sample: peripheral blood, taken on day 0 of AZD1222 vaccination. CDR3 DNA: TGTGCCAGCAGCCATCCTACAGAGAACACTGAAGCTTTCTTT. It is translated as CASSHPTENTEAFF.